The 14 T cell receptor beta chains reported below all come from one sample, sequenced in a study of blood T cell repertoires in COVID-19. TCRdb keeps only in-frame clones here, not all; method: immunoSEQ multiplex PCR. There are about 270,000 clones in the sample; 70% to 90% occur only once, and around 15% lies in the top ten. The sequenced sample consisted of PBMCs or T cells enriched from blood (not recorded which). Source of these receptors: a man aged 18 to 30 who had recovered from COVID-19.

This clone has a handful of counts. The chain has TRBV7-9 and TRBJ2-7, with D unresolved. V gave up 5 bases and J gave up 4 bases, with 6 bases separating them. CDR1 is SEHNR, CDR2 FQNEAQ, per germline (reference sequence). There are 11 residues in the CDR3. CDR3 region: CASSLEYEQYF. The CDR3 bases are TGTGCCAGCAGCCTGGAGTACGAGCAGTACTTC. The whole variable domain, filled in from reference TRBV7-9 and TRBJ2-7, reads DTGVSQNPRHKITKRGQNVTFRCDPISEHNRLYWYRQTLGQGPEFLTYFQNEAQLEKSRLLSDRFSAERPKGSFSTLEIQRTEQGDSAMYLCASSLEYEQYFGPGTRLTVT.

The rearrangement links TRBV19 to TRBJ1-1; TRBD1 agrees at 10 bases. With 9 bases clipped from V and 7 bases from J, the junction kept 5 bases outside the gene matches. CDR3 length: 12 amino acids. The germline V gene has CDR1 LNHDA and CDR2 SQIVND (reference sequence). CDR3 in amino acids: CASKTGGSEAFF. The CDR3 DNA is TGTGCCAGCAAGACAGGGGGCAGTGAAGCTTTCTTT.

This sequence joins TRBV4-2 and TRBJ2-1; TRBD2 is a possible D gene (6 bases). V was trimmed by 1 base and J by 9 bases, leaving 16 bases between them. CDR1 is LGHNA and CDR2 is YNFKEQ in the germline V gene. CDR3 length: 15 residues. CDR3 sequence: CASSQGFTSPVEQFF. Written as DNA, the CDR3 is TGTGCCAGCAGCCAAGGGTTTACTAGCCCTGTTGAGCAGTTCTTC.

This clone was observed once. The V gene is TRBV7-9, the J gene TRBJ2-2; 7 nucleotides agree with TRBD1. V lost 6 bases to trimming and J lost 6 bases; unmatched junction nucleotides: 10. Germline V gene lookup returns CDR1 SEHNR and CDR2 FQNEAQ (reference sequence). CDR3 length: 15 residues. CDR3 protein: CASRPDRVQPGELFF. CDR3 nucleotides: TGTGCCAGCAGGCCTGACAGGGTCCAACCCGGGGAGCTGTTTTTT.

V gene TRBV19 combines with J gene TRBJ2-1; TRBD2 might be the D (6 bases). CDR3 length: 15 amino acids. Trimming stripped 1 base from V and 9 bases from J, with 16 bases between. Germline assignment: CDR1 LNHDA and CDR2 SQIVND (reference sequence). The CDR3, as DNA: TGTGCCAGTAGTATAGCCTCCTCGGTCGGGGGTGAGCAGTTCTTC. This sequence encodes CASSIASSVGGEQFF.

This sequence joins TRBV13 and TRBJ1-1; D uncertain. There are 14 residues in the CDR3. V was clipped by 1 base and J by 4 bases, with 10 bases between them. CDR1 and CDR2 (germline): PRHDT, FYEKMQ (reference sequence). CDR3 coding DNA: TGTGCCAGCAGCTTAGAGGCAGGAGGCACTGAAGCTTTCTTT. Translated: CASSLEAGGTEAFF.

The V call is TRBV5-1, the J call TRBJ2-3; the match to TRBD1 covers 7 bases. In germline, CDR1 is SGHRS, CDR2 YFSETQ. V lost 6 bases to trimming and J lost 2 bases; unmatched junction nucleotides: 3. There are 13 residues in the CDR3. The CDR3 reads CASTDRDTDTQYF. CDR3 sequence (DNA): TGCGCCAGCACCGACAGGGACACAGATACGCAGTATTTT.

The J gene is TRBJ1-4, the V gene TRBV3-1 (or the pseudogene TRBV3-2), with D maybe TRBD1 (5 bases). Germline-derived CDR1 and CDR2 are LGHDT and YNNKEL (reference sequence). The length of the CDR3 is 16 residues. Trimming took off 0 bases at V and 7 bases at J, with 15 bases between the two ends. The CDR3 coding sequence is TGTGCCAGCAGCCAAGATGTTTCGGCCGGGGGTGAAAAACTGTTTTTT. Translation: CASSQDVSAGGEKLFF.

The rearrangement links TRBV27 to TRBJ2-7; possible D gene TRBD1, 6 bases. Germline-derived CDR1 and CDR2 are MNHEY and SMNVEV (reference sequence). V lost 3 bases, J lost 0 bases, and 9 bases lay in between. The CDR3 spans 14 residues. The CDR3 is CASSFRGPSYEQYF. The DNA of the CDR3 is TGTGCCAGCAGTTTCAGGGGCCCCTCCTACGAGCAGTACTTC.

As DNA, the CDR3 is TGTGCCAGCTTGGGGGGGGCTAGCACAGATACGCAGTATTTT. Translated: CASLGGASTDTQYF. This chain links TRBV7-9 with TRBJ2-3, with D tentatively TRBD2 (7 bases). CDR1 and CDR2 from the germline V gene are SEHNR and FQNEAQ (reference sequence). This CDR3 has 14 residues. V lost 8 bases to trimming and J lost 0 bases, with 12 bases between them.

This clone was recorded a few times. The V and J genes are TRBV15 and TRBJ1-3; no reliable D call. This CDR3 contains 17 residues. Trimming stripped 3 bases from V and 0 bases from J, with 15 bases between. Germline V CDR1 and CDR2: LNHNV, YYDKDF (reference sequence). CDR3 in DNA: TGTGCCACCAGCAGCGGACCCTCCGGGAACTCTGGAAACACCATATATTTT. It yields the protein CATSSGPSGNSGNTIYF.

The V and J genes are TRBV12-3 or TRBV12-4 and TRBJ1-2; a possible D gene is TRBD1 (5 bases). The CDR3 length is 13 residues. The V end lost 10 bases, the J end lost 0 bases, and 12 bases lay between the germline ends. For the CDR3, the DNA is TGTGCCACCAGGGCGGGAGCTAACTATGGCTACACCTTC. Amino acids: CATRAGANYGYTF.

The chain couples TRBV2 to TRBJ1-2, with 9 bases lining up with TRBD1. The CDR3 has 14 amino acids. The V gene end was trimmed by 4 bases and the J gene end by 8 bases; junction bases not matched to a gene: 8. Germline CDR1 SNHLY, CDR2 FYNNEI. The CDR3: CASSVQGAARGYTF. Here the CDR3 DNA reads TGTGCCAGCAGTGTACAGGGGGCAGCGAGGGGCTACACCTTC.

The chain carries TRBV3-1 (or the pseudogene TRBV3-2) and TRBJ2-7; TRBD1 agrees at 8 bases. CDR3 length equals 15 residues. Germline V gene sequence: CDR1 LGHDT, CDR2 YNNKEL (reference sequence). V shed 4 bases and J 1 base; nucleotides not matched to a gene: 6. CDR3 nucleotide sequence: TGTGCCAGCAGCCCAGGACAGGGTAGGTCCTACGAGCAGTACTTC. It encodes CASSPGQGRSYEQYF.